This T cell receptor (beta chain) was retrieved from a study of T cells in Graves' hyperthyroidism and ophthalmopathy. The wider study: Peripheral blood specimens were obtained at initial diagnosis, prior to any treatment.

Turning to this clonotype: Its antigen is not known.

Study-level points and caveats: Clonotypes that were expanded in thyroid above 0.001 mostly appeared in blood too. Classification by a 13 V-J model distinguished ophthalmopathy from stable hyperthyroidism.

RNA transcripts served as the template for amplifying TCR beta CDR3 regions. Initially, a first-round RT-PCR of the TCR CDR3 employed the HTBI primer set. Each CDR3 protein is one row after TCRdb ran MiXCR on the multiplex PCR reads. The sample consists of some 570,000 distinct CDR3 sequences, 13% to 15% of them appearing once. Germline CDR1 reads MNHNS; CDR2 reads SASEGT. V dropped 1 base and J dropped 7 bases, with 9 bases sitting between them. The CDR3 is made up of 13 amino acids. This chain connects TRBV6-1 to TRBJ2-3; no clear D. The clonotype was recovered from a woman between 18 and 30 years old with Graves' ophthalmopathy. Sequencing used blood. CDR3 residues: CASSEGSLHTQYF. CDR3 nucleotides: TGTGCCAGCAGTGAAGGATCCCTACATACGCAGTATTTT.